This T cell receptor (beta chain) was obtained from a study of T cell changes during pregnancy in multiple sclerosis. This CDR3 contains 14 residues. Germline-derived CDR1 and CDR2 are SGHAT and FQNNGV. V lost 2 bases and J lost 3, with 11 bases in between. The table came from immunoSEQ multiplex PCR; TCRdb's copy has only in-frame clones and leaves some out. The sample lists 79,000 or so clones; approximately 90% were seen once. The chain joins TRBV11-2 to TRBJ2-7, with TRBD1 as a possible D gene (6 bases). The source material was CD4+ T cells from peripheral blood mononuclear cells, sampled before pregnancy. This TCR came from a female donor with multiple sclerosis, enrolled in a pregnancy study. The CDR3 sequence is CASSLLRGGYEQYF. As DNA, the CDR3 is TGTGCCAGCAGCTTATTGAGAGGGGGCTACGAGCAGTACTTC.